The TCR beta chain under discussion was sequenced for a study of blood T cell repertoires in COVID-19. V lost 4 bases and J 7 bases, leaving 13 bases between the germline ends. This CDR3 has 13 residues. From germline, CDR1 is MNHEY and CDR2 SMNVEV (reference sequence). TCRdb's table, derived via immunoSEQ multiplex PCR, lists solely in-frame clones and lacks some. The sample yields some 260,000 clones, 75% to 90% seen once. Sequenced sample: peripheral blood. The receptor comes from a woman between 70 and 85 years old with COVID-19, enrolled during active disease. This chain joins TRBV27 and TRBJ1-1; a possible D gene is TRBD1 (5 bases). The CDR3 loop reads CASSSRQSGEAFF. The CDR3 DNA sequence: TGTGCCAGCAGTTCGAGACAGTCAGGTGAAGCTTTCTTT.